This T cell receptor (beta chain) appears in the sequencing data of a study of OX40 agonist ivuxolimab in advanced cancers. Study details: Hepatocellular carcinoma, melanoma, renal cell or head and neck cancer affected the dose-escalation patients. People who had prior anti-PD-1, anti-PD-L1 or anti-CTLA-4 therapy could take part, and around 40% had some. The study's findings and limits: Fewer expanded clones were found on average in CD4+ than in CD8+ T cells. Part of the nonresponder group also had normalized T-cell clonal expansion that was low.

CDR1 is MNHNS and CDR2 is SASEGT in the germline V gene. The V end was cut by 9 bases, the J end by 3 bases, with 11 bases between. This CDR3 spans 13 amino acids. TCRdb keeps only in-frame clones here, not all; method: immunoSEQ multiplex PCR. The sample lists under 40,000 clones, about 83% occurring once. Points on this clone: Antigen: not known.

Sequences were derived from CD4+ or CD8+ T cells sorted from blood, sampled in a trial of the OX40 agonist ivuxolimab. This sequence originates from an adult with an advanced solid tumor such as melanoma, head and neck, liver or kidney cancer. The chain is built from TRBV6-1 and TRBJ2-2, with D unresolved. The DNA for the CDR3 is TGTGCCAGTACTCTTATTGACACCGGGGAGCTGTTTTTT. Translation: CASTLIDTGELFF.